This TCR beta chain is from a study of T cells in Graves' hyperthyroidism and ophthalmopathy. Turning to the study itself: Pretreatment peripheral blood was obtained at initial diagnosis. The study's findings and limits: Blood samples included most of the expanded thyroid clonotypes exceeding 0.001. Ophthalmopathy was model-predicted a median around 6.1 months pre-onset.

The source of the PBMCs was less than 12 ml of fresh peripheral blood. Regions amplified from RNA transcripts were the TCR beta CDR3 regions. First-round RT-PCR targeting the TCR CDR3 was performed with the HTBI primer set. TCRdb reprocessed the multiplex PCR reads via MiXCR and lists one record per CDR3 protein. The sample consists of under 350,000 distinct CDR3 sequences, roughly a fifth of them appearing once. This clonotype has only one observation. The antigen is not known. Unmatched junction bases numbered 12, after V lost 5 bases and J lost 4 bases. The CDR3 runs 18 residues. The rearrangement joins TRBV12-3 or TRBV12-4 to TRBJ2-1; 12 bases agree with TRBD2. The sequenced sample was blood. The sequence was collected from a woman between 45 and 65 years old with Graves' hyperthyroidism. The CDR3 region is CASSTTLLAGGAYNEQFF. CDR3 sequence (DNA): TGTGCCAGCAGTACGACTCTACTAGCGGGAGGTGCATACAATGAGCAGTTCTTC.